This T cell receptor beta chain was recorded in a study of CD8+ T cells in alopecia areata. Peripheral blood, together with lesional scalp punch biopsies, was collected from alopecia areata patients. Germline V gives CDR1 LNHNV, CDR2 YYDKDF (reference sequence). The V and J ends lost 0 bases and 3 bases respectively, with 7 bases between them. The CDR3 is made up of 14 amino acids. Sequencing used cDNA as its template, made by extracting RNA and reverse transcribing it. The repertoire was sequenced with immunoSEQ multiplex PCR; TCRdb's copy has only in-frame clones and lacks some. In the table there are about 150,000 clones, approximately 87% of which are singletons.

The sequence was obtained from a human donor with alopecia areata. The sequenced sample was CD8+ T cells sorted from blood, obtained at week 0. The rearrangement uses TRBV15 and TRBJ2-3; the D gene is possibly TRBD2 (5 bases). CDR3 amino acids: CATSRDRGTDTQYF. The DNA of the CDR3 is TGTGCCACCAGCAGAGATCGAGGGACAGATACGCAGTATTTT.